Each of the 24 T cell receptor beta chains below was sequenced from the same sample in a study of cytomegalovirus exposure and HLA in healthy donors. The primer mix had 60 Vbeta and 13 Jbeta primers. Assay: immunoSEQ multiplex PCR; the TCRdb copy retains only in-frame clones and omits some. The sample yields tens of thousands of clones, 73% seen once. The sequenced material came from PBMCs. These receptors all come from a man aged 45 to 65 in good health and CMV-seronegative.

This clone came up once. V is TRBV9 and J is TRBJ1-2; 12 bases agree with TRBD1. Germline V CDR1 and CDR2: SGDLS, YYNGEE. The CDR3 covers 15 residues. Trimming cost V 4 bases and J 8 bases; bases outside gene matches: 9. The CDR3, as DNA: TGTGCCAGCAGCCTAGGGACAGGGGGCGCGGTCGGCTACACCTTC. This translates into CASSLGTGGAVGYTF.

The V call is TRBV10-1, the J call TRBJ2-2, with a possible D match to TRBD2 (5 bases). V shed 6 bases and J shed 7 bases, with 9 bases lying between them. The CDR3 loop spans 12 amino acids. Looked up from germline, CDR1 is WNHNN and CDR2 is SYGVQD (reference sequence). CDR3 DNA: TGCGCCAGCAGCCGGGAAGTCGGGGAGCTGTTTTTT. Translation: CASSREVGELFF.

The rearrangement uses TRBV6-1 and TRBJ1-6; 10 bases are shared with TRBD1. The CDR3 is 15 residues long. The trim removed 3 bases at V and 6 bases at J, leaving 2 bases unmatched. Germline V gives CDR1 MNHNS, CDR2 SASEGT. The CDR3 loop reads CASSETGGVNSPLHF. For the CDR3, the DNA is TGTGCCAGCAGTGAGACAGGGGGCGTTAATTCACCCCTCCACTTT.

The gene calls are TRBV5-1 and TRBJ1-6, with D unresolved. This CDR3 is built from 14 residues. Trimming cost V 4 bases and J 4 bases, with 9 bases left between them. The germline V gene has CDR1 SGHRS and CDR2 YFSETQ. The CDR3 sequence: CASSRRGYNSPLHF. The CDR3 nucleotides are TGCGCCAGCAGCCGCCGGGGATATAATTCACCCCTCCACTTT. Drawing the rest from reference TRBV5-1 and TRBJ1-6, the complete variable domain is KAGVTQTPRYLIKTRGQQVTLSCSPISGHRSVSWYQQTPGQGLQFLFEYFSETQRNKGNFPGRFSGRQFSNSRSEMNVSTLELGDSALYLCASSRRGYNSPLHFGNGTRLTVT.

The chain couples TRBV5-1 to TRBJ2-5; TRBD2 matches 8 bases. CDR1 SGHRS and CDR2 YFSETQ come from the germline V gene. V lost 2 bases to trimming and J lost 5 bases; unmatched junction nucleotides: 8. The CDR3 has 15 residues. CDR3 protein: CASSLASGGHETQYF. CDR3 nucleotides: TGCGCCAGCAGCTTAGCCTCGGGGGGGCACGAGACCCAGTACTTC.

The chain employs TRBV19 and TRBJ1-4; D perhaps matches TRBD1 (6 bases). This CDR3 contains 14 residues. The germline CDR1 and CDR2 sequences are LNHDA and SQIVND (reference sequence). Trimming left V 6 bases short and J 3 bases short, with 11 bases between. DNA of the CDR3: TGTGCCAGTAGCGGGACACGTTCTAATGAAAAACTGTTTTTT. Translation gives CASSGTRSNEKLFF.

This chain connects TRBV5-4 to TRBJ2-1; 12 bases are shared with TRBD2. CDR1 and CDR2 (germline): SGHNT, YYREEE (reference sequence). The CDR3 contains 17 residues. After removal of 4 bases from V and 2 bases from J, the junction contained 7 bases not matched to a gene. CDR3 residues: CASSAPTSGGPYNEQFF. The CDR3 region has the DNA TGTGCCAGCAGCGCCCCGACTAGCGGGGGCCCCTACAATGAGCAGTTCTTC.

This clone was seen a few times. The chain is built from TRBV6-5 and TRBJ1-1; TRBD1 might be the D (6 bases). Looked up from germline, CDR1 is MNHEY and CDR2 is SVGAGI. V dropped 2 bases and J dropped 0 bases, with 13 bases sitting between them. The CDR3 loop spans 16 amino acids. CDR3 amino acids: CASSYLRGPMNTEAFF. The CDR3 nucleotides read TGTGCCAGCAGTTACCTCAGGGGCCCTATGAACACTGAAGCTTTCTTT.

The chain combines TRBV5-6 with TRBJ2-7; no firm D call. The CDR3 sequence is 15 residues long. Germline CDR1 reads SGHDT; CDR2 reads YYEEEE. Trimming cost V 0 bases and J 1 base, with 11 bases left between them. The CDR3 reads CASSLGRRASYEQYF. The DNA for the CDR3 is TGTGCCAGCAGCTTGGGGCGGCGAGCTTCCTACGAGCAGTACTTC.

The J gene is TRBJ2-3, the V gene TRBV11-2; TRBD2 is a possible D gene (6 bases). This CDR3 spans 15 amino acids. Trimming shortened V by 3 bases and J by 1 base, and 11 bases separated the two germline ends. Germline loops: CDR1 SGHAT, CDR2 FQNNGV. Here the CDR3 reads CASSLSGGGTDTQYF. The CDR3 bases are TGTGCCAGCAGCTTGAGTGGAGGGGGCACAGATACGCAGTATTTT.

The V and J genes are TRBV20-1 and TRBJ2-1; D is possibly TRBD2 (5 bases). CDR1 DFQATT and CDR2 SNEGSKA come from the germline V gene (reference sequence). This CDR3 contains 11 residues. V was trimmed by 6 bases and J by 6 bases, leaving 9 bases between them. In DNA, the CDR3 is TGCAGTGCCACCACTAGCAATGAGCAGTTCTTC. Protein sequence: CSATTSNEQFF.

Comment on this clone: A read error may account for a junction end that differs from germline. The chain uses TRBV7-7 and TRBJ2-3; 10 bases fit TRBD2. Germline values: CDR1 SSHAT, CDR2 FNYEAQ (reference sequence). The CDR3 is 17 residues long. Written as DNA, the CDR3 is TGTGCTAGCAGCTTACTCCCCAGCGGGGGGGTCACAGATACGCAGTATTTT. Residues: CASSLLPSGGVTDTQYF.

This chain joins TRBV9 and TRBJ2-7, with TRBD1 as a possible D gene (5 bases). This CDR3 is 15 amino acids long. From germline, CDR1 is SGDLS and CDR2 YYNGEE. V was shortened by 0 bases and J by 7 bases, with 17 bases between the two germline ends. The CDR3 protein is CASSVGQGLAFEQYF. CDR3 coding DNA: TGTGCCAGCAGCGTAGGGCAGGGCTTGGCCTTTGAGCAGTACTTC.

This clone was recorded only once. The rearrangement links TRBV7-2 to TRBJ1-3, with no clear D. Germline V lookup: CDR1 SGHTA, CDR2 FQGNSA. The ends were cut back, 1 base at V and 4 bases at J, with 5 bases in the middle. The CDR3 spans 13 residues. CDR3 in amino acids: CASSLGGGNTIYF. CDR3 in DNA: TGTGCCAGCAGCTTAGGAGGGGGAAACACCATATATTTT. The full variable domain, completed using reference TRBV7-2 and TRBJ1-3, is GAGVSQSPSNKVTEKGKDVELRCDPISGHTALYWYRQSLGQGLEFLIYFQGNSAPDKSGLPSDRFSAERTGGSVSTLTIQRTQQEDSAVYLCASSLGGGNTIYFGEGSWLTVV.

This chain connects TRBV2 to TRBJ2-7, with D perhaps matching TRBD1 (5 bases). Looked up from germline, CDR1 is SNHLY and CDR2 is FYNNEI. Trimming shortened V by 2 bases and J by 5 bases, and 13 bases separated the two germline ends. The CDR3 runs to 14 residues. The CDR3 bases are TGTGCCAGCAGTGAAATGGGCAGGGTGGACGAGCAGTACTTC. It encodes CASSEMGRVDEQYF.

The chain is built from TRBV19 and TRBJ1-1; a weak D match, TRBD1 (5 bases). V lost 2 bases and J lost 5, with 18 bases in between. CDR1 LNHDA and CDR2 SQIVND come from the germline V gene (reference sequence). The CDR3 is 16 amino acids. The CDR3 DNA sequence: TGTGCCAGTAGTATATTGTGGAGGGGCGGTGGAACTGAAGCTTTCTTT. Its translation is CASSILWRGGGTEAFF.

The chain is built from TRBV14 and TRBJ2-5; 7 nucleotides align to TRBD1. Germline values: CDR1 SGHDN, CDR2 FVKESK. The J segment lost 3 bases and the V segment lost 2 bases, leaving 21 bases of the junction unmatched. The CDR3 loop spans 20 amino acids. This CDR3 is CASSQSRGTATESKKETQYF. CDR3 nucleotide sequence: TGTGCCAGCAGCCAATCCCGAGGGACAGCGACCGAATCTAAGAAAGAGACCCAGTACTTC. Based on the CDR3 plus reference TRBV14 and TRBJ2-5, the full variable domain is EAGVTQFPSHSVIEKGQTVTLRCDPISGHDNLYWYRRVMGKEIKFLLHFVKESKQDESGMPNNRFLAERTGGTYSTLKVQPAELEDSGVYFCASSQSRGTATESKKETQYFGPGTRLLVL.

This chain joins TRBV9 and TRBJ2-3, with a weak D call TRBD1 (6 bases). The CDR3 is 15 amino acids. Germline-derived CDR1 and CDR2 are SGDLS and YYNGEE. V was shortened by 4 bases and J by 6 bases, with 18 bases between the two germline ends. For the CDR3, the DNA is TGTGCCAGCAGCCTAGCAGGCTTTCAGGGGGATACGCAGTATTTT. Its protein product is CASSLAGFQGDTQYF.

The CDR3 nucleotides read TGTGCCAGCAGTCCGAGACTAGGCAGTAGGAACGAGCAGTACTTC. It codes for CASSPRLGSRNEQYF. The V call is TRBV5-6, the J call TRBJ2-7, with D tentatively TRBD2 (6 bases). V dropped 5 bases and J dropped 5 bases, with 20 bases sitting between them. The CDR3 loop spans 15 amino acids. CDR1 is SGHDT, CDR2 YYEEEE, per germline.

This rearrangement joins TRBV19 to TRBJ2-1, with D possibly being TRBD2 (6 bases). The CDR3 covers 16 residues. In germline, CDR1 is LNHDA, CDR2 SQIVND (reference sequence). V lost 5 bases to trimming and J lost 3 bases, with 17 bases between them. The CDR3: CASSPRGSGRYNEQFF. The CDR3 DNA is TGTGCCAGTAGTCCTCGGGGTAGCGGCCGCTACAATGAGCAGTTCTTC.

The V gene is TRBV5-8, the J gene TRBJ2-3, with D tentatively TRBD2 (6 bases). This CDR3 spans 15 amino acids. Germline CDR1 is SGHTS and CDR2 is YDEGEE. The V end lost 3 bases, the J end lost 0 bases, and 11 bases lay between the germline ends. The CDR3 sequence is CASSSGTLSTDTQYF. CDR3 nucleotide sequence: TGTGCCAGCAGCTCGGGGACTCTTAGCACAGATACGCAGTATTTT.

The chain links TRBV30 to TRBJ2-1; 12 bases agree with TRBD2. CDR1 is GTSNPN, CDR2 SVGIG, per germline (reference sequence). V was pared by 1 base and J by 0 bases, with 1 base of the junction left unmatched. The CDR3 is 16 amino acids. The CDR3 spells CAWSGTSGASYNEQFF. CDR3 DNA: TGTGCCTGGAGTGGGACTAGCGGGGCCTCCTACAATGAGCAGTTCTTC.

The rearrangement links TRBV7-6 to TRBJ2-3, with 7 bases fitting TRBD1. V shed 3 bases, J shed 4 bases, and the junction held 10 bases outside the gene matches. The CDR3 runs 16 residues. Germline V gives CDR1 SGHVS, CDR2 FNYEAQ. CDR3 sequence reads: CASSLPPGGRSDTQYF. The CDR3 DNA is TGTGCCAGCAGCTTGCCCCCAGGGGGTCGATCAGATACGCAGTATTTT. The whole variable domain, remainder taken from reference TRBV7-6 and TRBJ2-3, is GAGVSQSPRYKVTKRGQDVALRCDPISGHVSLYWYRQALGQGPEFLTYFNYEAQQDKSGLPNDRFSAERPEGSISTLTIQRTEQRDSAMYRCASSLPPGGRSDTQYFGPGTRLTVL.

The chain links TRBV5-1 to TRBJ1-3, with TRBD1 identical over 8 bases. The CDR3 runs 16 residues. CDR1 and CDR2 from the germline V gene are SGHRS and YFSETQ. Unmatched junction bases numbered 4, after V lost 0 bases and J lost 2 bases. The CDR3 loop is CASSLVPQGAGNTIYF. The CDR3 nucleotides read TGCGCCAGCAGCTTGGTTCCACAGGGGGCTGGAAACACCATATATTTT. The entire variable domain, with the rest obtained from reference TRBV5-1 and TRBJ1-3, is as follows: KAGVTQTPRYLIKTRGQQVTLSCSPISGHRSVSWYQQTPGQGLQFLFEYFSETQRNKGNFPGRFSGRQFSNSRSEMNVSTLELGDSALYLCASSLVPQGAGNTIYFGEGSWLTVV.